The clone carrying this T cell receptor beta chain appeared once. The assay was immunoSEQ multiplex PCR, and TCRdb's table has in-frame clones only and misses some. This table holds about 220,000 clones, roughly 90% found once. This entry comes from a study of blood T cell repertoires in COVID-19. On the study more broadly: Samples representing acute and convalescent COVID-19 were sourced from the United States, Italy and Spain. PBMCs, B-cell-depleted T cells, or T cells provided the cDNA or gDNA that made up the material.

V gave up 4 bases and J gave up 6 bases, with 16 bases separating them. The CDR3 consists of 14 residues. Germline-derived CDR1 and CDR2 are SEHNR and FQNEAQ (reference sequence). Participants, about 18 to 89 years old, spanned approximately 26 US areas. The receptor was isolated from a young woman who had recovered from COVID-19. The rearrangement uses TRBV7-9 and TRBJ2-7, with D possibly matching TRBD2 (6 bases). Source material: PBMCs or T cells enriched from blood (not recorded which). Here the CDR3 reads CASSWAEGKVEQYF. The CDR3 coding sequence is TGTGCCAGCAGCTGGGCGGAGGGGAAGGTCGAGCAGTACTTC.